These 13 T cell receptor beta chains originate from one sample sequenced in a study of graft-versus-host responses after intestinal transplantation. Clones were read by immunoSEQ multiplex PCR, and TCRdb kept only the in-frame ones, dropping some. This table holds roughly 64,000 clones, 85% to 95% found once. These TCRs are of unknown antigen specificity. This specimen was unstimulated CD8+ T cells sorted from spleen or lymph node cells, taken before transplant. The source is a human donor who was the organ donor for an intestinal transplant.

This clone was counted once. The chain recombines TRBV2 with TRBJ1-1; D unclear. V lost 8 bases and J lost 0, with 10 bases in between. The germline V gene has CDR1 SNHLY and CDR2 FYNNEI. CDR3 size: 13 residues. As DNA, the CDR3 is TGTGCCAGCGATCGGGAATTGAACACTGAAGCTTTCTTT. It translates to CASDRELNTEAFF. The full variable domain, completed using reference TRBV2 and TRBJ1-1, is EPEVTQTPSHQVTQMGQEVILRCVPISNHLYFYWYRQILGQKVEFLVSFYNNEISEKSEIFDDQFSVERPDGSNFTLKIRSTKLEDSAMYFCASDRELNTEAFFGQGTRLTVV.

The V gene is TRBV28, the J gene TRBJ2-7; D possibly corresponds to TRBD1 (6 bases). Germline lookup yields CDR1 MDHEN and CDR2 SYDVKM. The CDR3 sequence is 16 residues long. Trimming took off 5 bases at V and 3 bases at J, with 20 bases between the two ends. The CDR3 DNA reads TGTGCCAGCAGTGCACTGGGGACACCGCTAAACTACGAGCAGTACTTC. Residues: CASSALGTPLNYEQYF.

J is TRBJ2-1 and V is TRBV19, with D unclear. V gave up 1 base and J gave up 9 bases, with 7 bases separating them. The CDR3 is made up of 12 amino acids. In germline, CDR1 is LNHDA, CDR2 SQIVND (reference sequence). In DNA, the CDR3 is TGTGCCAGTAGTATAGGAGTTAGTGAGCAGTTCTTC. It specifies CASSIGVSEQFF.

The chain uses TRBV7-9 and TRBJ1-1; D ambiguous. V was clipped by 3 bases and J by 7 bases, with 15 bases between them. Germline CDR1 SEHNR, CDR2 FQNEAQ (reference sequence). This CDR3 has 14 amino acids. The chain's CDR3 is CASSFDQAGNEAFF. CDR3 DNA: TGTGCCAGCAGCTTCGATCAGGCGGGCAATGAAGCTTTCTTT.

This clone was found a few times. The CDR3 nucleotides are TGCAGCGTTGCAGGGGAGCACGAAAAACTGTTTTTT. Translated: CSVAGEHEKLFF. This chain links TRBV29-1 with TRBJ1-4; tentative D call: TRBD1 (6 bases). There are 12 residues in the CDR3. Per germline, CDR1 SQVTM and CDR2 ANQGSEA. The V end lost 4 bases, the J end lost 8 bases, and 11 bases lay between the germline ends.

This clone came up a few times. In the same sample, other DNA sequences code for this CDR3. V gene TRBV7-2 combines with J gene TRBJ2-1; 12 positions agree with TRBD2. Unmatched junction bases numbered 0, after V lost 2 bases and J lost 4 bases. Per germline, CDR1 SGHTA and CDR2 FQGNSA. CDR3 size: 15 residues. DNA for the CDR3: TGTGCCAGCAGCTTAACTAGCGGGAGGTACAATGAGCAGTTCTTC. The encoded protein is CASSLTSGRYNEQFF.

This chain uses TRBV6-1 with TRBJ2-7; 7 bases fit TRBD2. Unmatched junction bases numbered 9, after V lost 1 base and J lost 9 bases. This CDR3 contains 14 residues. CDR1 is MNHNS, CDR2 SASEGT, per germline. CDR3 sequence (DNA): TGTGCCAGCAGTGAAGATGGGACTAATGTTTTGCAGTACTTC. Protein sequence: CASSEDGTNVLQYF.

This chain uses TRBV4-3 with TRBJ2-5, with TRBD1 matching over 8 bases. From germline, CDR1 is LGHNA and CDR2 YSLEER. The CDR3 sequence is 15 residues long. V dropped 3 bases and J dropped 4; count of bases not matched to a gene: 7. CDR3 sequence (DNA): TGCGCCAGCAGCCATCACAGGGGGGATTTAGAGACCCAGTACTTC. Amino acid sequence: CASSHHRGDLETQYF.

The gene calls are TRBV28 and TRBJ2-7; perhaps TRBD2 as D (6 bases). The CDR3 contains 14 residues. V was clipped by 4 bases and J by 4 bases, with 14 bases between them. Germline values: CDR1 MDHEN, CDR2 SYDVKM. CDR3 sequence (DNA): TGTGCCAGCAGTTCCTCGTGGAGGGAGTACGAGCAGTACTTC. It translates to CASSSSWREYEQYF.

This chain links TRBV6-5 with TRBJ2-7; 9 nucleotides agree with TRBD2. The V gene's germline CDR1 is MNHEY and CDR2 SVGAGI. V was pared by 6 bases and J by 6 bases, with 12 bases of the junction left unmatched. CDR3 size: 15 residues. The CDR3 sequence: CASRPNGLALGEQYF. The CDR3 nucleotides are TGTGCCAGCAGGCCAAACGGACTAGCGTTGGGCGAGCAGTACTTC.

The gene calls are TRBV6-5 and TRBJ1-3, with D hard to call. CDR1 is MNHEY and CDR2 is SVGAGI in the germline V gene. The CDR3 covers 15 residues. The ends were cut back, 5 bases at V and 3 bases at J, with 14 bases in the middle. CDR3 amino acids: CASSSFGGNGNTIYF. CDR3 DNA: TGTGCCAGCAGTAGCTTCGGTGGTAATGGAAACACCATATATTTT.

This sequence joins TRBV7-9 and TRBJ1-1; D may be TRBD1 (5 bases). Germline values: CDR1 SEHNR, CDR2 FQNEAQ (reference sequence). V gave up 0 bases and J gave up 5 bases, with 10 bases separating them. This CDR3 spans 14 amino acids. The CDR3 region has the DNA TGTGCCAGCAGCTTAGCGGGGCGGAAGACTGAAGCTTTCTTT. Translation: CASSLAGRKTEAFF.

J is TRBJ2-1 and V is TRBV6-5; 12 bases match TRBD2. This CDR3 region has 16 residues. Germline trimming cut 2 bases from V and 8 bases from J; bases unmatched to any gene: 7. Germline CDR1 is MNHEY and CDR2 is SVGAGI. The CDR3 protein is CASSYLTSGSYYEQFF. The CDR3 DNA follows: TGTGCCAGCAGTTACCTGACTAGCGGGAGTTACTATGAGCAGTTCTTC.